A selection of T cell receptor beta chains follows, all from one sample in a study of cytomegalovirus exposure and HLA in healthy donors. Clones were read by immunoSEQ multiplex PCR, and TCRdb kept only the in-frame ones, dropping some. The profile covers fewer than 150,000 clones, with around 80% appearing a single time and more than 7% taken by the ten largest. Sequenced material: PBMCs. These TCRs come from a female donor in good health and CMV-seropositive. CDR3s include the opening cysteine and the closing phenylalanine or tryptophan. D genes are given only for firm matches. Clone size is shown for a subset of rows, as once, few, many or a class of expanded clone.

CDR3aa,CDR3nt,j_gene,v_gene,d_gene,abundance
CASSFERGMYEQYF,TGTGCCAGCAGTTTCGAGCGGGGGATGTACGAGCAGTACTTC,TRBJ2-7,TRBV6-6,TRBD2,-
CASSLRPTLLAGETRELFF,TGTGCCAGCAGCTTACGCCCGACCTTACTAGCGGGGGAAACCAGGGAGCTGTTTTTT,TRBJ2-2,TRBV7-3,TRBD2,-
CASSQGLGTGDPGGYTF,TGCGCCAGCAGCCAAGGGCTCGGGACAGGGGACCCGGGTGGCTACACCTTC,TRBJ1-2,TRBV4-3,TRBD1,once
CASSVGGTGNQPQHF,TGTGCCAGCAGCGTAGGGGGGACAGGGAATCAGCCCCAGCATTTT,TRBJ1-5,TRBV9,TRBD1,-
CASSRGQAGATNEKLFF,TGCGCCAGCAGCCGAGGACAGGCCGGGGCAACTAATGAAAAACTGTTTTTT,TRBJ1-4,TRBV4-3,TRBD1,few
CASSKKPRGRDYGYTF,TGTGCCAGCAGTAAAAAGCCCAGGGGAAGGGACTATGGCTACACCTTC,TRBJ1-2,TRBV11-3,-,-
CAMGLRNTGELFF,TGTGCCATGGGACTCAGAAACACCGGGGAGCTGTTTTTT,TRBJ2-2,TRBV10-3,-,-
CASSSSTGARSLHF,TGCGCCAGCAGCTCCTCGACAGGGGCCAGGTCCCTCCACTTT,TRBJ1-6,TRBV5-1,TRBD1,-
CASSPDVGARNTIYF,TGTGCCAGCAGCCCCGATGTAGGGGCGAGGAACACCATATATTTT,TRBJ1-3,TRBV9,-,-
CASSPAGTGWYGYTF,TGCGCCAGCAGCCCAGCCGGGACAGGGTGGTATGGCTACACCTTC,TRBJ1-2,TRBV5-1,TRBD1,-
CASSLGQDGEKLFF,TGTGCCAGCAGCCTAGGACAGGACGGGGAAAAACTGTTTTTT,TRBJ1-4,TRBV7-9,TRBD1,-
CASSFGSGAGGYNEQFF,TGTGCCAGCAGCTTCGGCTCTGGAGCGGGGGGATACAATGAGCAGTTCTTC,TRBJ2-1,TRBV7-2,TRBD2,few
CASSLDGGDNEQFF,TGTGCCAGCAGCTTAGATGGCGGGGACAATGAGCAGTTCTTC,TRBJ2-1,TRBV11-3,-,-
CASSPYPAGFVQNIQYF,TGTGCCAGCAGCCCTTACCCCGCGGGTTTTGTTCAAAACATTCAGTACTTC,TRBJ2-4,TRBV9,-,-
CASSPLDTMNTEAFF,TGTGCCAGCAGCCCCTTGGACACAATGAACACTGAAGCTTTCTTT,TRBJ1-1,TRBV6-1,-,-
CASSQEGANTEAFF,TGCGCCAGCAGCCAAGAGGGGGCGAACACTGAAGCTTTCTTT,TRBJ1-1,TRBV4-1,-,-
CASTLNTEAFF,TGTGCCAGCACTCTGAACACTGAAGCTTTCTTT,TRBJ1-1,TRBV2,-,-